A single sample is the source of the 5 T cell receptor beta chains below, sequenced in a study of cytomegalovirus exposure and HLA in healthy donors. Researchers ran the PCR with 60 Vbeta and 13 Jbeta primers. Some clones are missing from TCRdb's copy, which holds only in-frame ones; the method was immunoSEQ multiplex PCR. The profile shows about 100,000 clones, about 80% of them singletons. Sequencing input: PBMCs. Source of these receptors: a man aged 35-49 years in good health and CMV-seropositive.

The chain carries TRBV6-5 and TRBJ1-3; the match to TRBD1 covers 10 bases. With V trimmed by 4 bases and J by 1 base, 4 bases remained unmatched. The germline V gene has CDR1 MNHEY and CDR2 SVGAGI. CDR3 length: 16 amino acids. CDR3 coding DNA: TGTGCCAGCAGTTTCCGGGGACAGGGGTCTGGAAACACCATATATTTT. This encodes CASSFRGQGSGNTIYF.

The sample holds one count of this clone. V gene TRBV6-5 combines with J gene TRBJ1-2; maybe TRBD1 (6 bases). This CDR3 has 14 residues. Germline V gene sequence: CDR1 MNHEY, CDR2 SVGAGI. V shed 5 bases and J shed 8 bases, with 18 bases lying between them. CDR3 in amino acids: CASSGFGGARGYTF. In DNA form, the CDR3 reads TGTGCCAGCAGTGGCTTTGGGGGGGCGCGGGGCTACACCTTC.

The J gene is TRBJ2-1, the V gene TRBV6-6, with TRBD1 as a possible D gene (5 bases). The CDR3 sequence is 14 residues long. Trimming took off 2 bases at V and 8 bases at J, with 13 bases between the two ends. Looked up from germline, CDR1 is MNHNY and CDR2 is SVGAGI (reference sequence). The CDR3 region has the DNA TGTGCCAGCAGTTACGGCGTTTCAGGGCATGAGCAGTTCTTC. It translates to CASSYGVSGHEQFF.

CDR3 nucleotide sequence: TGTGCCAGCAGTACACTAGCGGCCCAGGAGGATACGCAGTATTTT. This codes for CASSTLAAQEDTQYF. This sequence joins TRBV6-1 and TRBJ2-3; 8 bases are a match to TRBD2. V dropped 5 bases and J dropped 6; count of bases not matched to a gene: 10. The CDR3 covers 15 residues. Looked up from germline, CDR1 is MNHNS and CDR2 is SASEGT.

The chain has TRBV5-1 and TRBJ2-1; 11 bases are a match to TRBD1. The germline V gene has CDR1 SGHRS and CDR2 YFSETQ. V shed 3 bases, J shed 9 bases, and the junction held 8 bases outside the gene matches. The CDR3 spans 15 residues. For the CDR3, the DNA is TGCGCCAGCAGCTCGGGACAGGGGGTGTCGGTTGAGCAGTTCTTC. Its protein is CASSSGQGVSVEQFF.